The rows below give T cell receptor beta chains drawn from one sample of a study of blood T cell repertoires in COVID-19. Clones were read by immunoSEQ multiplex PCR, and TCRdb kept only the in-frame ones, dropping some. The sample consists of some 300,000 clones, about 87% of them appearing once. Sequenced material: peripheral blood. Receptor source: a man in his sixties or seventies with acute or convalescent COVID-19. Each CDR3 is given with its conserved first and last residue. The D gene is left open where the match is weak. Clone size is shown for a subset of rows, as once, few, many or a class of expanded clone.

D gene	V gene	J gene	CDR3 length	clone size	CDR3 DNA	CDR3 protein
-	TRBV28	TRBJ1-5	15	-	TGTGCCAGCAGTTTTGGGACTGATAGGCGTCAGCCCCAGCATTTT	CASSFGTDRRQPQHF
TRBD1	TRBV6-5	TRBJ2-5	14	-	TGTGCCAGCAGTCGACAGGGGGCGGAGGAGACCCAGTACTTC	CASSRQGAEETQYF
TRBD2	TRBV9	TRBJ2-3	15	-	TGTGCCAGCAGCCCGCGGACTAGCCCGGCGGATACGCAGTATTTT	CASSPRTSPADTQYF
-	TRBV4-2	TRBJ2-1	12	-	TGTGCCAGCAGCCTATACCGGGGTGAGCAGTTCTTC	CASSLYRGEQFF
TRBD1	TRBV5-1	TRBJ2-6	18	-	TGCGCCAGCAGCCCGATGCGGGACAGGGGTACTGGGGCCAACGTCCTGACTTTC	CASSPMRDRGTGANVLTF
-	TRBV7-9	TRBJ1-3	17	-	TGTGCCAGCAGCTCAAATCCCCGTTTCAGGACTGGAAACACCATATATTTT	CASSSNPRFRTGNTIYF
TRBD1	TRBV6-6	TRBJ1-5	14	-	TGTGCCAGCAGTTTAACAGGGGCTGTCCAGCCCCAGCATTTT	CASSLTGAVQPQHF
-	TRBV6-5	TRBJ1-1	13	once	TGTGCCAGCAGTCGTGGGCCGATCGCTGAAGCTTTCTTT	CASSRGPIAEAFF
-	TRBV11-3	TRBJ2-7	13	-	TGTGCCAGCAGCTTGGGCAGTTCCTACGAGCAGTACTTC	CASSLGSSYEQYF
TRBD1	TRBV7-2	TRBJ2-7	16	-	TGTGCCAGCAGCTTTGGGGGTACAGGGGTATCCTACGAGCAGTACTTC	CASSFGGTGVSYEQYF
-	TRBV28	TRBJ1-5	14	once	TGTGCCAGCGTCGGTCGGGGGGCAGGTCAGCCCCAGCATTTT	CASVGRGAGQPQHF
TRBD2	TRBV7-8	TRBJ2-1	16	-	TGTGCCAGCAGCCTGCACCCATCCGGGACTAATAATGAGCAGTTCTTC	CASSLHPSGTNNEQFF
TRBD1	TRBV5-1	TRBJ2-4	15	-	TGCGCCAGCAGCCCCGTACGACAGGGGGAAAACATTCAGTACTTC	CASSPVRQGENIQYF
TRBD1	TRBV6-6	TRBJ1-4	13	-	TGTGCCAGCAGTAGACAGGGAAATGAAAAACTGTTTTTT	CASSRQGNEKLFF
-	TRBV6-2/TRBV6-3	TRBJ2-1	13	-	TGTGCCAGCAGTACGACTAGGGTGGGTGAGCAGTTCTTC	CASSTTRVGEQFF
-	TRBV19	TRBJ1-3	16	-	TGTGCCAGTATGCCCGAGACAGGAGTTTCTGGAAACACCATATATTTT	CASMPETGVSGNTIYF
TRBD1	TRBV6-6	TRBJ1-6	14	-	TGTGCCAGCACCCTGACAGGGGACAAGTCACCCCTCCACTTT	CASTLTGDKSPLHF
-	TRBV29-1	TRBJ1-3	13	-	TGCAGCGTCGCGAGGGTTTCTGGAAACACCATATATTTT	CSVARVSGNTIYF
-	TRBV28	TRBJ2-5	12	-	TGTGCCAGCAACTCCGTTGGGCGGACCCAGTACTTC	CASNSVGRTQYF
TRBD2	TRBV7-2	TRBJ2-1	16	-	TGTGCCAGCAGCTTAGGGGGACTAGCGGGTAGGAATGAGCAGTTCTTC	CASSLGGLAGRNEQFF
TRBD1	TRBV19	TRBJ1-2	14	-	TGTGCCAGTAGTATAGTCAAGGGGGCGGATGGCTACACCTTC	CASSIVKGADGYTF
TRBD1	TRBV29-1	TRBJ1-3	15	-	TGCAGCGTTGGATCACAGGGGGCCTTTGGAAACACCATATATTTT	CSVGSQGAFGNTIYF
-	TRBV24-1	TRBJ1-2	13	-	TGTGCCACCAGCGACGACAACAGCAATGGCTACACCTTC	CATSDDNSNGYTF
TRBD2	TRBV18	TRBJ2-7	16	-	TGTGCCAGCTCACCACCCCTAGCGGGGGGACGCGACGAGCAGTACTTC	CASSPPLAGGRDEQYF
-	TRBV9	TRBJ1-3	19	-	TGTGCCAGCAGCGTAGGGATTGGTGGGGCAGCCAACTCTGGAAACACCATATATTTT	CASSVGIGGAANSGNTIYF
-	TRBV5-1	TRBJ2-3	14	-	TGCGCCAGCAGCGGCGGACACGGCACAGATACGCAGTATTTT	CASSGGHGTDTQYF
-	TRBV28	TRBJ2-2	16	few	TGTGCCAGCAGTTTACCCGGACAGACTAACACCGGGGAGCTGTTTTTT	CASSLPGQTNTGELFF
-	TRBV21-1	TRBJ1-4	17	-	TGTGCCAGCAGCAAGGGGGCCGCGGTCGCAACTAATGAAAAACTGTTTTTT	CASSKGAAVATNEKLFF
TRBD1	TRBV24-1	TRBJ2-7	14	-	TGTGCCACCAGTAGAGGACAGGGGGCTTACGAGCAGTACTTC	CATSRGQGAYEQYF
-	TRBV4-2	TRBJ1-6	15	-	TGTGCCAGCAGCCAAGATTTGGCAGGGGCTTCACCCCTCCACTTT	CASSQDLAGASPLHF
-	TRBV24-1	TRBJ2-3	14	-	TGTGCCACCCAGAGGAGGGAGTCCACAGATACGCAGTATTTT	CATQRRESTDTQYF
TRBD1	TRBV5-1	TRBJ2-6	21	-	TGCGCCAGCAGCGACCCCGGTGGTTGGGGACAGTCCCTCTCTGGGGCCAACGTCCTGACTTTC	CASSDPGGWGQSLSGANVLTF
-	TRBV28	TRBJ2-1	15	few	TGTGCCAGCAGTCCTCCTCGGGACTGGCCCCATGAGCAGTTCTTC	CASSPPRDWPHEQFF
TRBD1	TRBV10-2	TRBJ2-7	16	-	TGCGCCAGCAGTGAGTCCGGCGGGACAGGGCTCTACGAGCAGTACTTC	CASSESGGTGLYEQYF
-	TRBV30	TRBJ2-3	15	-	TGTGCCTGGAGGGAGGACAGCGTTAGCACAGATACGCAGTATTTT	CAWREDSVSTDTQYF
-	TRBV5-6	TRBJ1-4	14	-	TGTGCCAGCAGCCGATCCGGGTATGGGGAAAAACTGTTTTTT	CASSRSGYGEKLFF
TRBD2	TRBV2	TRBJ2-1	16	few	TGTGCCAGCCACAAACGGGGACTAGCGTCATACAATGAGCAGTTCTTC	CASHKRGLASYNEQFF